Listed below are T cell receptor beta chains from one sample, sequenced in a study of shared clonotypes between healthy human individuals. Assay used: immunoSEQ multiplex PCR; TCRdb lists only in-frame clones, some missing. The sample holds some 2.4 million clones, 90% to 95% seen once. Material: naive CD4+ T cells from PBMCs. All receptors come from a man in his late teens or twenties in good health. Some clones in this sample may be carry-over from other donors' samples. Each CDR3 is given with its conserved first and last residue. A D gene is named only where the DNA matches it firmly.

CDR3aa: CASSALVSAGNTGELFF
d_gene: .
v_gene: TRBV7-6
j_gene: TRBJ2-2

CDR3aa: CASSRGVMGLGEKLFF
d_gene: .
v_gene: TRBV4-1
j_gene: TRBJ1-4

CDR3aa: CASSFEVLAGNNEQFF
d_gene: TRBD2
v_gene: TRBV7-8
j_gene: TRBJ2-1

CDR3aa: CASSGKDSNQPQHF
d_gene: .
v_gene: TRBV6-1
j_gene: TRBJ1-5

CDR3aa: CASSLAGLAGEKTQYF
d_gene: TRBD2
v_gene: TRBV5-4
j_gene: TRBJ2-5

CDR3aa: CASSFTGAGANEQFF
d_gene: .
v_gene: TRBV6-6
j_gene: TRBJ2-1

CDR3aa: CASSFGIGAWYF
d_gene: .
v_gene: TRBV27
j_gene: TRBJ2-7

CDR3aa: CASSAGQGRTIEAFF
d_gene: TRBD1
v_gene: TRBV9
j_gene: TRBJ1-1

CDR3aa: CASSSIAGAYEQYF
d_gene: TRBD2
v_gene: TRBV6-6
j_gene: TRBJ2-7

CDR3aa: CASSYIYGYTF
d_gene: .
v_gene: TRBV27
j_gene: TRBJ1-2

CDR3aa: CASSLVGTEGYTF
d_gene: .
v_gene: TRBV5-4
j_gene: TRBJ1-2